What follows are 21 T cell receptor beta chains derived from one specimen sequenced in a study of cytomegalovirus exposure and HLA in healthy donors. Primers: 60 Vbeta forward and 13 Jbeta reverse. Libraries were prepared by immunoSEQ multiplex PCR; TCRdb keeps only in-frame clonotypes and omits some of them. This sample has hundreds of thousands of clones, with 70% to 80% found just once. The material sequenced was PBMCs. The receptors derive from a woman in her 30s in good health and CMV-seronegative.

This chain connects TRBV6-5 to TRBJ2-4; tentative D call: TRBD2 (5 bases). V lost 0 bases and J lost 4, with 7 bases in between. CDR1 is MNHEY and CDR2 is SVGAGI in the germline V gene. The CDR3 has 14 residues. The CDR3 DNA reads as TGTGCCAGCAGTTACTCCCCGGGGAAAAACATTCAGTACTTC. Its translation: CASSYSPGKNIQYF.

V and J are TRBV11-2 and TRBJ2-3; TRBD1 is a possible D gene (6 bases). This CDR3 has 14 amino acids. Trimming cost V 5 bases and J 4 bases, with 13 bases left between them. Germline assignment: CDR1 SGHAT and CDR2 FQNNGV. CDR3 region: CASSKKGVADTQYF. Here the CDR3 DNA reads TGTGCCAGCAGCAAAAAGGGGGTCGCAGATACGCAGTATTTT. Filled out from reference TRBV11-2 and TRBJ2-3, the complete variable domain reads EAGVAQSPRYKIIEKRQSVAFWCNPISGHATLYWYQQILGQGPKLLIQFQNNGVVDDSQLPKDRFSAERLKGVDSTLKIQPAKLEDSAVYLCASSKKGVADTQYFGPGTRLTVL.

In its sample, this clone was seen once. The gene calls are TRBV5-5 and TRBJ1-2, with 7 bases identical to TRBD1. Germline V gives CDR1 SGHKS, CDR2 YYEKEE (reference sequence). V shed 4 bases, J shed 7 bases, and the junction held 4 bases outside the gene matches. The CDR3 is 12 residues long. CDR3 loop: CASSLGTVGYTF. Here the CDR3 DNA reads TGTGCCAGCAGCCTCGGGACAGTTGGCTACACCTTC.

Comments on this clone: This likely comes from a read error, as the CDR3 has no conserved phenylalanine or tryptophan at its end. The chain couples TRBV19 to TRBJ1-1; tentative D call: TRBD1 (6 bases). This CDR3 contains 14 residues. Per the germline V gene, CDR1 is LNHDA and CDR2 is SQIVND (reference sequence). V shed 8 bases and J shed 4 bases, with 17 bases lying between them. CDR3 nucleotides: TGTGCCAGTCGTAAGACAGGACAGACCACTGAAGCTTTCTTG. Its translation: CASRKTGQTTEAFL.

The chain is built from TRBV2 and TRBJ2-2, with D perhaps matching TRBD1 (5 bases). V lost 10 bases and J lost 7, with 16 bases in between. The CDR3 totals 13 residues. Germline V gene lookup returns CDR1 SNHLY and CDR2 FYNNEI. CDR3 amino acids: CANRQGEDGELFF. DNA of the CDR3: TGTGCCAACCGGCAGGGTGAGGACGGGGAGCTGTTTTTT.

A word on this clone: The junction and the germline gene differ at one end; a read error may be behind it. The chain links TRBV4-2 to TRBJ2-7; 11 nucleotides agree with TRBD2. In germline, CDR1 is LGHNA, CDR2 YNFKEQ. The CDR3 extends over 16 amino acids. In DNA form, the CDR3 reads TGTGACAGCAGCCAAGAATTTAGCGGGGGGGCCAACGAGCAGTACTTT. Translated, it gives CDSSQEFSGGANEQYF.

The CDR3 loop reads CASSESGAFTGELFF. The CDR3 region has the DNA TGTGCCAGCAGTGAGAGCGGAGCATTCACCGGGGAGCTGTTTTTT. This chain connects TRBV2 to TRBJ2-2, with a tentative D call TRBD2 (5 bases). The germline gives CDR1 SNHLY, CDR2 FYNNEI. The CDR3 is made up of 15 amino acids. V lost 3 bases, J lost 4 bases, and 12 bases lay in between.

The chain couples TRBV5-1 to TRBJ2-7; D is possibly TRBD2 (5 bases). Trimming took 3 bases from V and 7 from J, leaving 17 bases between them. Germline values: CDR1 SGHRS, CDR2 YFSETQ. CDR3 length: 14 residues. The CDR3 is CASSSDGPGEEQYF. The CDR3 nucleotides are TGCGCCAGCAGCTCGGACGGGCCTGGGGAGGAGCAGTACTTC.

The rearrangement uses TRBV5-1 and TRBJ2-2; the D gene is possibly TRBD2 (6 bases). The CDR3 has 16 amino acids. Trimming removed 0 bases at V and 1 base at J, with 10 bases between. CDR1 is SGHRS and CDR2 is YFSETQ in the germline V gene. The CDR3 loop reads CASSLGTGGNTGELFF. Written as DNA, the CDR3 is TGCGCCAGCAGCTTGGGGACCGGGGGGAACACCGGGGAGCTGTTTTTT.

This clone occurred once. The chain carries TRBV11-2 and TRBJ2-7; 11 positions agree with TRBD2. The germline gives CDR1 SGHAT, CDR2 FQNNGV. CDR3 length equals 16 residues. The V gene end was trimmed by 1 base and the J gene end by 6 bases; junction bases not matched to a gene: 8. As DNA, the CDR3 is TGTGCCAGCAGCTTAGTCGCTCTAGCGGGAGGTGGCGAGCAGTACTTC. It encodes CASSLVALAGGGEQYF.

The rearrangement links TRBV19 to TRBJ1-1; D uncertain. The CDR3 has 13 residues. V lost 1 base to trimming and J lost 7 bases, with 10 bases between them. Germline V gene sequence: CDR1 LNHDA, CDR2 SQIVND (reference sequence). CDR3 coding DNA: TGTGCCAGTAGTATAGGGGCCACCCTTGAAGCTTTCTTT. Its translation: CASSIGATLEAFF.

This clone was seen more than once but under ten times. The chain is built from TRBV9 and TRBJ2-1, with 10 bases lining up with TRBD2. In germline, CDR1 is SGDLS, CDR2 YYNGEE. The V segment lost 4 bases and the J segment 7 bases; nucleotides outside the gene matches: 20. CDR3 length: 19 residues. This CDR3 is CASSPPPSKTSGSRNEQFF. As DNA, the CDR3 is TGTGCCAGCAGCCCCCCCCCGTCGAAGACTAGCGGGTCCCGAAATGAGCAGTTCTTC.

In this sample, this clone turned up once. The chain is built from TRBV30 and TRBJ1-4; D perhaps matches TRBD1 (6 bases). V was cut by 7 bases and J by 6 bases, with 12 bases left in between. The CDR3 length is 12 residues. The germline CDR1 and CDR2 sequences are GTSNPN and SVGIG (reference sequence). CDR3 DNA: TGTGCCTTTGGACAGCAATATGAAAAACTGTTTTTT. Translated, it gives CAFGQQYEKLFF.

The chain employs TRBV7-6 and TRBJ2-3, with 10 bases lining up with TRBD2. Per the germline V gene, CDR1 is SGHVS and CDR2 is FNYEAQ. This CDR3 spans 17 amino acids. The V segment lost 3 bases and the J segment 3 bases; nucleotides outside the gene matches: 9. CDR3 loop: CASSFAPSGGFTDTQYF. CDR3 bases: TGTGCCAGCAGCTTCGCCCCTAGCGGGGGATTTACAGATACGCAGTATTTT.

The chain employs TRBV7-9 and TRBJ1-6; tentatively, D is TRBD1 (5 bases). The CDR3 has 15 amino acids. V was trimmed by 2 bases and J by 7 bases, leaving 12 bases between them. Germline V gene data show CDR1 as SEHNR and CDR2 as FQNEAQ (reference sequence). The CDR3 protein is CASSLTGGGNSPLHF. The CDR3 bases are TGTGCCAGCAGCTTAACCGGGGGTGGGAATTCACCCCTCCACTTT.

This clone was detected only a few times. The chain combines TRBV7-6 with TRBJ2-3; weak D call: TRBD1 (5 bases). CDR1 SGHVS and CDR2 FNYEAQ come from the germline V gene. The V end lost 5 bases, the J end lost 1 base, and 16 bases lay between the germline ends. The CDR3 covers 16 residues. The CDR3 sequence is CASSPTIARGTDTQYF. In nucleotides, the CDR3 is TGTGCCAGCAGCCCTACAATTGCCAGGGGCACAGATACGCAGTATTTT.

This chain connects TRBV6-1 to TRBJ2-1; TRBD1 matches at 7 bases. V lost 5 bases, J lost 7 bases, and 2 bases stayed unmatched. Germline V gives CDR1 MNHNS, CDR2 SASEGT. This CDR3 is 12 amino acids long. The CDR3 spells CASSLQGNEQFF. CDR3 DNA sequence: TGTGCCAGCAGTCTACAGGGGAATGAGCAGTTCTTC.

This clone was picked up many times. V and J are TRBV19 and TRBJ1-1, with D possibly TRBD1 on 5 matching bases. The length of the CDR3 is 13 residues. Trimming cost V 2 bases and J 4 bases, with 8 bases left between them. Germline V gene lookup returns CDR1 LNHDA and CDR2 SQIVND (reference sequence). The CDR3 nucleotides are TGTGCCAGTAGTATATGGCAGGGCACTGAAGCTTTCTTT. This sequence encodes CASSIWQGTEAFF. The whole variable domain, filled in from reference TRBV19 and TRBJ1-1, reads DGGITQSPKYLFRKEGQNVTLSCEQNLNHDAMYWYRQDPGQGLRLIYYSQIVNDFQKGDIAEGYSVSREKKESFPLTVTSAQKNPTAFYLCASSIWQGTEAFFGQGTRLTVV.

This rearrangement joins TRBV29-1 to TRBJ2-7; D might be TRBD1 (6 bases). The CDR3 contains 13 residues. Trimming removed 7 bases at V and 0 bases at J, with 13 bases between. CDR1 and CDR2 (germline): SQVTM, ANQGSEA. The CDR3 reads CSGRDTSSYEQYF. The DNA of the CDR3 is TGCAGCGGCCGGGACACGAGCTCCTACGAGCAGTACTTC.

This chain joins TRBV30 and TRBJ2-6, with D tentatively TRBD2 (6 bases). CDR1 and CDR2 from the germline V gene are GTSNPN and SVGIG (reference sequence). This CDR3 has 14 residues. The germline V and J ends were trimmed by 5 bases and 0 bases, with 8 bases remaining between them. Here the CDR3 DNA reads TGTGCCTGGCAGGACTACTCTGGGGCCAACGTCCTGACTTTC. Its protein product is CAWQDYSGANVLTF.

The table lists this clone with a count of one. The genes are TRBV6-5 and TRBJ1-1; TRBD1 matches 8 bases. CDR3 length: 13 amino acids. V trimming: 5 bases; J trimming: 5 bases; junction bases outside the gene matches: 4. Germline V lookup: CDR1 MNHEY, CDR2 SVGAGI. The CDR3 sequence: CASSLQGGTEAFF. CDR3 sequence (DNA): TGTGCCAGCAGTCTACAGGGGGGTACTGAAGCTTTCTTT.